The clone carrying this TCR beta chain was counted between two and nine times. The antigen remains unidentified. The data originate from a study of response to subunit inactivated influenza vaccine. Study-wide points: There was a suggestion from the authors that each seasonal influenza vaccination recruits few new T cells.

This CDR3 spans 18 amino acids. The J segment lost 1 base and the V segment lost 0 bases, leaving 8 bases of the junction unmatched. From germline, CDR1 is LNHDA and CDR2 SQIVND (reference sequence). Each CDR3 protein is one row after TCRdb ran MiXCR on the RT-PCR reads. Of about 700,000 distinct CDR3 sequences in the sample, 11% to 15% are singletons; the top ten hold 6% to 9.5%. The chain has TRBV19 and TRBJ1-5, with 8 bases identical to TRBD1. This receptor was obtained from a man between 45 and 60 years old who received an inactivated influenza vaccine. Sequenced here: PBMCs from blood, sampled less than 15 days before vaccination. The CDR3 DNA reads TGTGCCAGTAGTATAGATGCCGGAGCAGGGGGCAGCAATCAGCCCCAGCATTTT. Translation gives CASSIDAGAGGSNQPQHF.